The T cell receptor beta chain under discussion was sequenced for a study of vaccination and CD4 T cells after COVID-19. Losses at the gene ends were 0 bases for V and 2 bases for J; bases not matched to a gene: 4. CDR3 size: 16 residues. Germline CDR1 DFQATT, CDR2 SNEGSKA (reference sequence). As to treatment: roughly ten-day PBMC culture with coronavirus spike peptide pools or control peptides (ViraFEST assay). The collection of CD4+ T cells from the unexposed donor took place before the COVID-19 pandemic (2011-2018). This clonotype was seen a few times. Its antigen is unidentified. Cultured CD4+ T-cell DNA underwent Oncomine TCR Beta short-read sequencing. TCRdb recomputed calls from the PCR reads with MiXCR, one row per CDR3 protein. The data show some 5,000 distinct CDR3 sequences, roughly 35% seen once.

The J gene is TRBJ2-5, the V gene TRBV20-1; 12 bases fit TRBD2. This receptor was identified in a human donor in good health. The sequenced sample was CD4+ T cells from blood, cultured in vitro. The CDR3 DNA follows: TGCAGTGCTAGAGATCTAGCGGGGGGGATTCAAGAGACCCAGTACTTC. Translating it yields CSARDLAGGIQETQYF.